These 16 T cell receptor beta chains came from one sample sequenced in a study of cytomegalovirus exposure and HLA in healthy donors. Sequenced by immunoSEQ multiplex PCR; TCRdb stores in-frame clones only, minus some. The profile shows about 78,000 clones, about 96% of them singletons. The sample was PBMCs. Receptors were obtained from a young man in good health and CMV-seropositive.

V and J are TRBV19 and TRBJ1-5; the match to TRBD1 covers 7 bases. J was trimmed by 3 bases and V by 7 bases; bases with no gene match: 6. The CDR3 is 14 amino acids. The germline V gene encodes CDR1 LNHDA and CDR2 SQIVND (reference sequence). Written as DNA, the CDR3 is TGTGCCAGTAATGAAGGGACAGACAATCAGCCCCAGCATTTT. Protein sequence: CASNEGTDNQPQHF.

This chain links TRBV27 with TRBJ2-3, with 13 nucleotides matching TRBD2. Germline loops: CDR1 MNHEY, CDR2 SMNVEV (reference sequence). The CDR3 runs 13 residues. V lost 8 bases and J lost 6; bases outside the gene matches: 2. The CDR3 here is CASGTSGIDTQYF. The CDR3 DNA reads TGTGCCAGCGGGACTAGCGGGATTGATACGCAGTATTTT.

The chain has TRBV28 and TRBJ2-6; D perhaps matches TRBD2 (6 bases). The CDR3 loop spans 15 amino acids. The germline V gene encodes CDR1 MDHEN and CDR2 SYDVKM. Trimming removed 4 bases at V and 2 bases at J, with 9 bases between. The CDR3 spells CASSSGEAGANVLTF. The CDR3 coding sequence is TGTGCCAGCAGTTCCGGGGAGGCTGGGGCCAACGTCCTGACTTTC. Together with reference TRBV28 and TRBJ2-6, the CDR3 gives the full variable domain: DVKVTQSSRYLVKRTGEKVFLECVQDMDHENMFWYRQDPGLGLRLIYFSYDVKMKEKGDIPEGYSVSREKKERFSLILESASTNQTSMYLCASSSGEAGANVLTFGAGSRLTVL.

This clone is a singleton in its sample. In DNA, the CDR3 is TGTGCCAGCAGTCTGGGACAGGGGGCAGATACGCAGTATTTT. This codes for CASSLGQGADTQYF. The chain links TRBV28 to TRBJ2-3; 11 nucleotides match TRBD1. CDR1 and CDR2 (germline): MDHEN, SYDVKM. V gave up 5 bases and J gave up 4 bases; unmatched junction bases: 2. The CDR3 covers 14 residues.

The chain has TRBV28 and TRBJ2-1; 7 nucleotides align to TRBD1. The CDR3 spans 16 residues. Per germline, CDR1 MDHEN and CDR2 SYDVKM. With 5 bases clipped from V and 0 bases from J, the junction kept 7 bases outside the gene matches. The CDR3 bases are TGTGCCAGCAGTGTACGAAGGGACAGCTCCTACAATGAGCAGTTCTTC. Protein sequence: CASSVRRDSSYNEQFF.

The chain has TRBV30 and TRBJ2-1; 7 bases align to TRBD2. Germline CDR1 reads GTSNPN; CDR2 reads SVGIG (reference sequence). Trimming took 2 bases from V and 8 from J; bases not matched to a gene: 12. The CDR3 length is 15 residues. This CDR3 reads CAWSLGGGPGDEQFF. DNA for the CDR3: TGTGCCTGGAGTCTGGGGGGAGGGCCCGGAGATGAGCAGTTCTTC. Filled out from reference TRBV30 and TRBJ2-1, the complete variable domain reads SQTIHQWPATLVQPVGSPLSLECTVEGTSNPNLYWYRQAAGRGLQLLFYSVGIGQISSEVPQNLSASRPQDRQFILSSKKLLLSDSGFYLCAWSLGGGPGDEQFFGPGTRLTVL.

J is TRBJ2-7 and V is TRBV5-8; D is undetermined. This CDR3 is 11 amino acids long. Trimming removed 5 bases from V and 3 bases from J, with 6 bases in between. Germline CDR1 and CDR2: SGHTS and YDEGEE. For the CDR3, the DNA is TGTGCCAGCAGATTAATCTACGAGCAGTACTTC. This encodes CASRLIYEQYF.

The rearrangement uses TRBV7-2 and TRBJ1-2; a possible D gene is TRBD1 (6 bases). The CDR3 has 16 residues. Per germline, CDR1 SGHTA and CDR2 FQGNSA. The V end was cut by 1 base, the J end by 7 bases, with 19 bases between. In DNA form, the CDR3 reads TGTGCCAGCAGCTTAGTTCGACAGGCTAACGCCCTTGGCTACACCTTC. Translation gives CASSLVRQANALGYTF.

The chain carries TRBV9 and TRBJ1-2, with TRBD1 identical over 7 bases. V was clipped by 4 bases and J by 4 bases; unmatched bases: 7. Per germline, CDR1 SGDLS and CDR2 YYNGEE. CDR3 length equals 14 residues. DNA for the CDR3: TGTGCCAGCAGCCCCGGGACAGCGAGCTATGGCTACACCTTC. As protein: CASSPGTASYGYTF. Full variable domain (rest looked up from reference TRBV9 and TRBJ1-2): DSGVTQTPKHLITATGQRVTLRCSPRSGDLSVYWYQQSLDQGLQFLIQYYNGEERAKGNILERFSAQQFPDLHSELNLSSLELGDSALYFCASSPGTASYGYTFGSGTRLTVV.

The chain joins TRBV19 to TRBJ1-5, with D maybe TRBD1 (5 bases). From germline, CDR1 is LNHDA and CDR2 SQIVND (reference sequence). The V end was cut by 5 bases, the J end by 0 bases, with 17 bases between. This CDR3 is built from 17 residues. CDR3 bases: TGTGCCAGTAGTCCAACCACAGACAGCTATAGCAATCAGCCCCAGCATTTT. It encodes CASSPTTDSYSNQPQHF.

This chain connects TRBV4-1 to TRBJ1-1; D is undetermined. CDR1 is MGHRA, CDR2 YSYEKL, per germline. Trimming took 0 bases from V and 5 from J, leaving 10 bases between them. The CDR3 contains 14 residues. The CDR3 nucleotides read TGCGCCAGCAGCCAAGAGAGGGAAGGAACTGAAGCTTTCTTT. This gives the protein CASSQEREGTEAFF.

V is TRBV6-6 and J is TRBJ1-4; 8 bases fit TRBD1. This CDR3 region has 16 residues. CDR1 MNHNY and CDR2 SVGAGI come from the germline V gene (reference sequence). Trimming at V came to 2 bases and at J to 8 bases, leaving 10 bases not matched to a gene. The CDR3 spells CASSYQRQDRDEKLFF. CDR3 DNA: TGTGCCAGCAGTTACCAGAGACAGGACAGGGACGAAAAACTGTTTTTT.

V gene TRBV5-6 combines with J gene TRBJ1-1; TRBD1 matches at 7 bases. V was clipped by 3 bases and J by 3 bases; unmatched bases: 2. This CDR3 has 13 amino acids. Germline V gene lookup returns CDR1 SGHDT and CDR2 YYEEEE. CDR3 sequence (DNA): TGTGCCAGCAGCTCAACAGGGGACACTGAAGCTTTCTTT. Its translation is CASSSTGDTEAFF.

J is TRBJ1-1 and V is TRBV13; D is perhaps TRBD1 (6 bases). Germline CDR1 is PRHDT and CDR2 is FYEKMQ (reference sequence). Trimming pared 6 bases from V and 3 bases from J, leaving 11 bases between. The CDR3 has 13 residues. The CDR3 protein is CASRATGYTEAFF. CDR3 coding DNA: TGTGCCAGCAGAGCCACAGGGTACACTGAAGCTTTCTTT.

This rearrangement joins TRBV30 to TRBJ1-4; possible D gene TRBD1, 6 bases. The V gene's germline CDR1 is GTSNPN and CDR2 SVGIG (reference sequence). The CDR3 is made up of 14 amino acids. V was clipped by 0 bases and J by 8 bases, with 13 bases between them. The CDR3 protein is CAWSVGAGDEKLFF. DNA of the CDR3: TGTGCCTGGAGTGTAGGGGCAGGGGACGAAAAACTGTTTTTT.

The V and J genes are TRBV28 and TRBJ1-5, with 8 bases lining up with TRBD1. This CDR3 comprises 15 residues. Germline V gives CDR1 MDHEN, CDR2 SYDVKM. Trimming took 3 bases from V and 2 from J; bases not matched to a gene: 3. CDR3 loop: CASSFDRGGNQPQHF. The CDR3 coding sequence is TGTGCCAGCAGTTTTGACAGGGGAGGCAATCAGCCCCAGCATTTT.